The present T cell receptor beta chain was sequenced within a study of cytotoxic CD8 clonotypes in ibrutinib-treated CLL. Cryopreserved PBMCs provided around 2.2 micrograms of genomic DNA for the TCR beta libraries. The germline V gene encodes CDR1 MRHNA and CDR2 SNTAGT. V trimming: 3 bases; J trimming: 7 bases; junction bases outside the gene matches: 5. This CDR3 region has 15 residues. Libraries were prepared by immunoSEQ multiplex PCR; TCRdb keeps only in-frame clonotypes and omits some of them. Of over 70,000 clones in the sample, roughly 83% were seen once. The chain employs TRBV6-4 and TRBJ1-6; 8 bases agree with TRBD1. Specimen: PBMCs, collected after 12 months of ibrutinib treatment. The sequence was collected from a human donor with chronic lymphocytic leukemia. The CDR3 loop is CASSEGQEANSPLHF. The CDR3 nucleotides are TGTGCCAGCAGTGAGGGACAGGAGGCCAATTCACCCCTCCACTTT.